One and the same sample provided the 5 T cell receptor beta chains below, sequenced in a study of blood T cell repertoires in COVID-19. The data were produced by immunoSEQ multiplex PCR, yet TCRdb's version contains in-frame clones alone and is incomplete. This sample carries approximately 170,000 clones, about 89% of them seen once, and the ten largest clones take around 3.3%. Specimen: peripheral blood. All receptors derive from a man between 65 and 85 years old with acute or convalescent COVID-19.

The chain couples TRBV4-2 to TRBJ1-1; 8 bases fit TRBD1. The ends lost 3 bases at V and 6 bases at J; junction bases unmatched: 6. CDR1 LGHNA and CDR2 YNFKEQ come from the germline V gene. The CDR3 runs to 14 residues. The CDR3 here is CASSHQGQGAEAFF. The CDR3 bases are TGTGCCAGCAGCCACCAAGGACAGGGCGCTGAAGCTTTCTTT.

A single count supports this clone. The rearrangement links TRBV6-6 to TRBJ1-2, with D possibly TRBD1 on 5 matching bases. The CDR3 contains 11 residues. The V gene's germline CDR1 is MNHNY and CDR2 SVGAGI (reference sequence). Trimming pared 2 bases from V and 9 bases from J, leaving 7 bases between. DNA of the CDR3: TGTGCCAGCAGTTACGACAGAAGCTACACCTTC. Its protein is CASSYDRSYTF.

The chain employs TRBV28 and TRBJ2-7, with a tentative D call TRBD1 (6 bases). Germline V gene lookup returns CDR1 MDHEN and CDR2 SYDVKM. Trimming cost V 6 bases and J 3 bases, with 12 bases left between them. The CDR3 spans 13 residues. CDR3 coding DNA: TGTGCCAGCAGGGCCGGGACAAACTACGAGCAGTACTTC. Its protein is CASRAGTNYEQYF.

This chain links TRBV28 with TRBJ1-6; 11 nucleotides match TRBD1. Germline V gives CDR1 MDHEN, CDR2 SYDVKM. CDR3 length: 19 residues. V lost 5 bases, J lost 6 bases, and 15 bases stayed unmatched. CDR3 sequence (DNA): TGTGCCAGCAGTCCCCGCTGGGGACAGGGGGGTTACGGTAATTCACCCCTCCACTTT. Its translation is CASSPRWGQGGYGNSPLHF.

The chain couples TRBV20-1 to TRBJ2-1; 7 bases match TRBD2. Germline V lookup: CDR1 DFQATT, CDR2 SNEGSKA (reference sequence). Trimming took 3 bases from V and 4 from J; bases not matched to a gene: 9. There are 15 residues in the CDR3. CDR3 DNA sequence: TGCAGTGCTAGTCAGCGGGAAAGAGATTACAATGAGCAGTTCTTC. Its translation: CSASQRERDYNEQFF.